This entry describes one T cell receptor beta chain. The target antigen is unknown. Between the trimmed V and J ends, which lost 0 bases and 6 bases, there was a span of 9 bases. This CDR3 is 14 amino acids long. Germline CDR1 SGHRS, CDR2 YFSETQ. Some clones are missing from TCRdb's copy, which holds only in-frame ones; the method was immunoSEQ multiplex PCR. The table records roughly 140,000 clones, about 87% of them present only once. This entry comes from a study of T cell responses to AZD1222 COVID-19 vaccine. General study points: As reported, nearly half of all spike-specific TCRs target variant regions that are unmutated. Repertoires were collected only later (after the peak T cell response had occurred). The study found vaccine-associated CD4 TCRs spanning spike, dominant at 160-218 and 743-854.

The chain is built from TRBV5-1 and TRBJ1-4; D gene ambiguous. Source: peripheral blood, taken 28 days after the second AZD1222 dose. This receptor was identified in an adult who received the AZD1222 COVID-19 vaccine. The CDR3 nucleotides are TGCGCCAGCAGCTTGGAAGACCGAGATGAAAAACTGTTTTTT. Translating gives CASSLEDRDEKLFF.